The subject of this entry is one T cell receptor (beta chain). What it binds is unknown. Using its own MiXCR run on the 5' RACE reads, TCRdb lists one record per CDR3 protein. The sample holds 150,000 to 200,000 distinct CDR3 sequences, less than 9% seen once. This record comes from a study of T cells after yellow fever vaccination. General study points: Most clones from primary vaccination resurfaced after the booster (around 95% CD4, around 90% CD8).

The CDR3 is 13 residues long. Germline loops: CDR1 KGHSH, CDR2 LQKENI. Trimming took 0 bases from V and 4 from J, leaving 5 bases between them. The sequence derives from a young man who received the YFV17D yellow fever vaccine. The source material was CD4+ T cells sorted from PBMCs, sampled 5 to 6 days after the first yellow fever vaccination. The chain has TRBV18 and TRBJ2-3; D not resolved. CDR3 sequence (DNA): TGTGCCAGCTCACCACCGCCCCCAGATACGCAGTATTTT. Protein product: CASSPPPPDTQYF.